This T cell receptor (beta chain) originates from a study of cytomegalovirus exposure and HLA in healthy donors. Primers: 60 Vbeta forward and 13 Jbeta reverse. Here immunoSEQ multiplex PCR was the method, and the copy in TCRdb shows in-frame clones only, minus some. Here the sample spans some 160,000 clones, almost 85% being singletons. The CDR3 loop spans 12 amino acids. Deletions cut 7 bases from V and 5 bases from J, with 8 bases between. Looked up from germline, CDR1 is ENHRY and CDR2 is SYGVKD. This sequence joins TRBV10-3 and TRBJ2-2; D not certain. This TCR was recovered from a woman between 50 and 59 years old in good health and CMV-seronegative. Sequenced input: PBMCs. CDR3 in DNA: TGTGCCATCAAAGTAGAAACCGGGGAGCTGTTTTTT. Translation gives CAIKVETGELFF.